The 25 T cell receptor beta chains presented below share a single source sample, sequenced in a study of control samples from healthy donors and cancer patients. The assay was immunoSEQ multiplex PCR, and TCRdb's table has in-frame clones only and misses some. Among 100,000 to 150,000 clones, approximately 92% were seen once, and the ten largest hold 2.1%. Material: blood. These receptors were collected from a woman in her fifties or sixties in good health.

The V and J genes are TRBV27 and TRBJ1-4; D is perhaps TRBD1 (5 bases). Between the trimmed V and J ends, which lost 8 bases and 7 bases, there was a span of 17 bases. Germline lookup yields CDR1 MNHEY and CDR2 SMNVEV (reference sequence). The CDR3 sequence is 14 residues long. CDR3 DNA sequence: TGTGCCAGCCGTTCGGGGGGAGGGGTTGAAAAACTGTTTTTT. It translates to CASRSGGGVEKLFF.

This chain connects TRBV28 to TRBJ2-3; 8 bases fit TRBD2. V dropped 5 bases and J dropped 0; count of bases not matched to a gene: 13. Germline V gene lookup returns CDR1 MDHEN and CDR2 SYDVKM. This CDR3 has 18 amino acids. The DNA for the CDR3 is TGTGCCAGCAGTATCAGTCCGGGACTAGGGTCTAGCACAGATACGCAGTATTTT. It encodes CASSISPGLGSSTDTQYF.

The J gene is TRBJ1-2, the V gene TRBV5-8, with unresolved D. The CDR3 consists of 14 residues. The ends were cut back, 5 bases at V and 4 bases at J, with 15 bases in the middle. Germline V gene sequence: CDR1 SGHTS, CDR2 YDEGEE. The CDR3 region is CASRFTASPYGYTF. The CDR3, as DNA: TGTGCCAGCAGATTTACAGCTTCCCCCTATGGCTACACCTTC.

The chain carries TRBV2 and TRBJ2-5, with TRBD2 matching 10 bases. The germline V gene encodes CDR1 SNHLY and CDR2 FYNNEI. This CDR3 region has 15 residues. V dropped 4 bases and J dropped 2; count of bases not matched to a gene: 4. Here the CDR3 DNA reads TGTGCCAGCAGTGCCCTACTAGCGGGGCAAGAGACCCAGTACTTC. The encoded protein is CASSALLAGQETQYF.

This chain connects TRBV5-6 to TRBJ2-3; TRBD2 might be the D (5 bases). Trimming cost V 0 bases and J 0 bases, with 17 bases left between them. The CDR3 has 18 residues. Germline values: CDR1 SGHDT, CDR2 YYEEEE. Written as DNA, the CDR3 is TGTGCCAGCAGCTTGGAGCGGCCGACGTTTTTGAGCACAGATACGCAGTATTTT. It codes for CASSLERPTFLSTDTQYF.

The chain is built from TRBV18 and TRBJ1-6, with D maybe TRBD1 (6 bases). The CDR3 sequence is 13 residues long. Germline V lookup: CDR1 KGHSH, CDR2 LQKENI. Trimming took 6 bases from V and 10 from J, leaving 13 bases between them. CDR3: CASSRTGKSPLHF. CDR3 sequence (DNA): TGTGCCAGCTCCCGAACAGGGAAATCACCCCTCCACTTT.

This rearrangement joins TRBV3-1 (or the pseudogene TRBV3-2) to TRBJ2-3, with 7 positions matching TRBD2. The V gene end was trimmed by 2 bases and the J gene end by 4 bases; junction bases not matched to a gene: 6. CDR1 LGHDT and CDR2 YNNKEL come from the germline V gene (reference sequence). CDR3 length: 15 residues. The CDR3 sequence is CASSQNGRDADTQYF. The CDR3, as DNA: TGTGCCAGCAGCCAAAATGGGAGGGATGCAGATACGCAGTATTTT.

The chain has TRBV5-1 and TRBJ1-1; D remains unclear. Trimming took 4 bases from V and 0 from J, leaving 7 bases between them. The germline V gene has CDR1 SGHRS and CDR2 YFSETQ. The CDR3 covers 13 residues. The CDR3 DNA is TGCGCCAGCAGCGTAATCGTGAACACTGAAGCTTTCTTT. It codes for CASSVIVNTEAFF. Complete variable domain (other parts from reference TRBV5-1 and TRBJ1-1): KAGVTQTPRYLIKTRGQQVTLSCSPISGHRSVSWYQQTPGQGLQFLFEYFSETQRNKGNFPGRFSGRQFSNSRSEMNVSTLELGDSALYLCASSVIVNTEAFFGQGTRLTVV.

CDR3 nucleotides: TGCGCCAGCAGCTTGGAAGGGAGGGAGACCCAGTACTTC. Translating gives CASSLEGRETQYF. The chain joins TRBV5-1 to TRBJ2-5; a possible D gene is TRBD2 (6 bases). Germline V CDR1 and CDR2: SGHRS, YFSETQ. Trimming shortened V by 0 bases and J by 5 bases, and 8 bases separated the two germline ends. This CDR3 region has 13 residues.

This chain connects TRBV19 to TRBJ1-2; TRBD1 matches at 7 bases. The ends lost 8 bases at V and 0 bases at J; junction bases unmatched: 9. Germline V gives CDR1 LNHDA, CDR2 SQIVND (reference sequence). This CDR3 is 15 amino acids long. CDR3 protein: CASQARQGTNYGYTF. Here the CDR3 DNA reads TGTGCCAGTCAGGCGCGACAGGGTACTAACTATGGCTACACCTTC.

The rearrangement links TRBV29-1 to TRBJ2-1; TRBD2 matches 16 bases. The CDR3 has 17 residues. J was trimmed by 0 bases and V by 4 bases; bases with no gene match: 3. Germline V gene sequence: CDR1 SQVTM, CDR2 ANQGSEA. CDR3 amino acids: CSVVGTSGRASYNEQFF. Written as DNA, the CDR3 is TGCAGCGTTGTGGGGACTAGCGGGAGGGCCTCCTACAATGAGCAGTTCTTC.

This chain connects TRBV15 to TRBJ2-5; no clear D. Trimming took 0 bases from V and 4 from J, leaving 6 bases between them. This CDR3 contains 13 residues. Germline V gene sequence: CDR1 LNHNV, CDR2 YYDKDF (reference sequence). This CDR3 is CATSRDRIETQYF. CDR3 DNA: TGTGCCACCAGCAGAGATCGAATAGAGACCCAGTACTTC.

This chain joins TRBV7-9 and TRBJ1-1, with D hard to call. The CDR3 spans 14 residues. Trimming shortened V by 5 bases and J by 1 base, and 11 bases separated the two germline ends. Germline assignment: CDR1 SEHNR and CDR2 FQNEAQ (reference sequence). As DNA, the CDR3 is TGTGCCAGCAGCCCAATAAGGGAGAACACTGAAGCTTTCTTT. As protein: CASSPIRENTEAFF. The whole variable domain, remainder taken from reference TRBV7-9 and TRBJ1-1, is DTGVSQNPRHKITKRGQNVTFRCDPISEHNRLYWYRQTLGQGPEFLTYFQNEAQLEKSRLLSDRFSAERPKGSFSTLEIQRTEQGDSAMYLCASSPIRENTEAFFGQGTRLTVV.

V is TRBV29-1 and J is TRBJ2-1; no reliable D call. Looked up from germline, CDR1 is SQVTM and CDR2 is ANQGSEA. Trimming left V 7 bases short and J 2 bases short, with 12 bases between. This CDR3 contains 13 residues. The CDR3 here is CSADPRTYNEQFF. In DNA form, the CDR3 reads TGCAGCGCTGACCCGAGGACCTACAATGAGCAGTTCTTC.

The gene calls are TRBV4-2 and TRBJ1-2, with 10 bases fitting TRBD1. J lost 3 bases, V lost 5 bases, and 6 bases had no gene match. The germline CDR1 and CDR2 sequences are LGHNA and YNFKEQ. There are 15 residues in the CDR3. CDR3 coding DNA: TGTGCCAGCAGCGACCGGGACAGGGGCGACTATGGCTACACCTTC. This gives the protein CASSDRDRGDYGYTF.

The J gene is TRBJ1-1, the V gene TRBV6-5; D call uncertain. Trimming left V 7 bases short and J 5 bases short, with 8 bases between. This CDR3 is 11 amino acids long. Germline values: CDR1 MNHEY, CDR2 SVGAGI. In nucleotides, the CDR3 is TGTGCCAGCAAGGGTGGGACTGAAGCTTTCTTT. This encodes CASKGGTEAFF.

The CDR3 here is CASSGQGLGYTF. The CDR3 DNA follows: TGTGCCAGCAGCGGACAGGGACTCGGCTACACCTTC. The rearrangement links TRBV2 to TRBJ1-2, with 8 bases aligning to TRBD1. The V segment lost 6 bases and the J segment 8 bases; nucleotides outside the gene matches: 5. CDR1 is SNHLY, CDR2 FYNNEI, per germline. This CDR3 contains 12 residues.

The rearrangement links TRBV27 to TRBJ2-1, with D perhaps matching TRBD2 (6 bases). Trimming took 6 bases from V and 7 from J, leaving 13 bases between them. Germline V gives CDR1 MNHEY, CDR2 SMNVEV (reference sequence). The CDR3 consists of 13 residues. The CDR3 nucleotides read TGTGCCAGCAGCCGGGAGTCTCGGAATGAGCAGTTCTTC. Protein sequence: CASSRESRNEQFF.

The V and J genes are TRBV12-3 or TRBV12-4 and TRBJ2-7, with 7 bases lining up with TRBD1. V lost 9 bases and J lost 1; bases outside the gene matches: 3. This CDR3 comprises 12 residues. CDR3 protein: CASRGQSYEQYF. CDR3 nucleotides: TGTGCCAGTAGGGGACAGTCCTACGAGCAGTACTTC.

The chain is built from TRBV29-1 and TRBJ2-7; TRBD2 agrees at 7 bases. CDR3 length: 11 amino acids. Germline loops: CDR1 SQVTM, CDR2 ANQGSEA. V gave up 5 bases and J gave up 3 bases; unmatched junction bases: 1. The CDR3 region is CSVLAGYEQYF. CDR3 in DNA: TGCAGCGTTTTAGCGGGCTACGAGCAGTACTTC.

V is TRBV15 and J is TRBJ1-5; D is uncertain. Germline CDR1 reads LNHNV; CDR2 reads YYDKDF (reference sequence). Trimming pared 7 bases from V and 6 bases from J, leaving 19 bases between. CDR3 size: 15 residues. The CDR3 bases are TGTGCCACCACCTCAGAGCTGGGTAGATCTCAGCCCCAGCATTTT. Translating gives CATTSELGRSQPQHF.

The chain carries TRBV24-1 and TRBJ1-6; D is unresolved. Germline V lookup: CDR1 KGHDR, CDR2 SFDVKD. The CDR3 covers 15 residues. The V end lost 3 bases, the J end lost 8 bases, and 13 bases lay between the germline ends. The CDR3 sequence is CATSDGVYEHSPLHF. Here the CDR3 DNA reads TGTGCCACCAGTGATGGAGTCTACGAGCATTCACCCCTCCACTTT.

This rearrangement joins TRBV28 to TRBJ1-2, with TRBD1 matching over 8 bases. Germline values: CDR1 MDHEN, CDR2 SYDVKM. There are 14 residues in the CDR3. J lost 14 bases, V lost 5 bases, and 16 bases had no gene match. Here the CDR3 DNA reads TGTGCCAGCAGTCCCCTCCCAGGGGGCGGTGTTGATACCTTC. This sequence encodes CASSPLPGGGVDTF.

This chain joins TRBV5-1 and TRBJ2-1; unclear D gene. CDR3 length: 16 residues. V lost 0 bases to trimming and J lost 3 bases, with 13 bases between them. Germline V lookup: CDR1 SGHRS, CDR2 YFSETQ. The CDR3 DNA is TGCGCCAGCAGCTTGGGGCCCCAGCTCGACTACAATGAGCAGTTCTTC. Amino acid sequence: CASSLGPQLDYNEQFF.

The V and J genes are TRBV27 and TRBJ2-7, with D hard to call. This CDR3 region has 15 residues. Germline-derived CDR1 and CDR2 are MNHEY and SMNVEV (reference sequence). Trimming cost V 5 bases and J 2 bases, with 16 bases left between them. The DNA of the CDR3 is TGTGCCAGCAGTAAACCCCCCTTTGGGGCCTACGAGCAGTACTTC. As protein: CASSKPPFGAYEQYF.